This is a list of T cell receptor beta chains from one sample in a study of T cells in Graves' hyperthyroidism and ophthalmopathy. TCRdb redid the calling of the multiplex PCR reads with MiXCR, one entry per CDR3 protein. This sample has more than 650,000 distinct CDR3 sequences; around 13% occur once, and the top ten carry 10%. The sample taken for sequencing was blood. These receptors came from a young woman with Graves' hyperthyroidism. CDR3s include the opening cysteine and the closing phenylalanine or tryptophan. Each record gives: J gene, clone size, V gene, D gene, CDR3 protein, CDR3 DNA. The D gene is left open where the match is weak. Clone sizes are given selectively: once, few, many, or a class where the clone is expanded.

>TRBJ1-1|many|TRBV5-1|TRBD1
CASSFSTGGIGEAFF
TGCGCCAGCAGCTTTTCTACAGGGGGCATTGGTGAAGCTTTCTTT
>TRBJ1-2|few|TRBV5-6|TRBD1
CASSSPGDRSNYGYTF
TGTGCCAGCAGCTCCCCAGGGGACAGGAGTAACTATGGCTACACCTTC
>TRBJ1-1|many|TRBV28|.
CASSLWDGLNTEAFF
TGTGCCAGCAGTTTATGGGACGGTCTGAACACTGAAGCTTTCTTT
>TRBJ2-3|many|TRBV20-1|.
CSANTGTDTQYF
TGCAGTGCGAACACTGGAACAGATACGCAGTATTTT
>TRBJ2-7|few|TRBV13|TRBD2
CASSLLTSGSREQYF
TGTGCCAGCAGCCTCCTGACTAGCGGGAGTCGGGAGCAGTACTTC
>TRBJ2-3|.|TRBV9|TRBD2
CASSVSREGPSTDTQYF
TGTGCCAGCAGCGTAAGTCGGGAGGGTCCTAGCACAGATACGCAGTATTTT
>TRBJ2-7|few|TRBV19|TRBD2
CASSPGLAESSYEQYF
TGTGCCAGTAGTCCGGGACTAGCGGAAAGCTCCTACGAGCAGTACTTC
>TRBJ1-2|.|TRBV15|.
CATSSRQAPYGYTF
TGTGCCACCAGCTCCCGACAGGCACCTTATGGCTACACCTTC
>TRBJ2-7|.|TRBV14|.
CASSRSTDRYEQYF
TGTGCCAGCAGCCGATCGACTGACAGGTACGAGCAGTACTTC
>TRBJ1-1|many|TRBV6-2/TRBV6-3|TRBD1
CASSYAGTGVTEAFF
TGTGCCAGCAGTTACGCTGGGACAGGGGTCACTGAAGCTTTCTTT
>TRBJ2-6|.|TRBV5-6|.
CASSLALGFSGANVLTF
TGTGCCAGCAGCTTGGCCTTGGGGTTCTCTGGGGCCAACGTCCTGACTTTC
>TRBJ2-7|many|TRBV12-3/TRBV12-4|TRBD2
CASRVLAGDYEQYF
TGTGCCAGCAGAGTACTAGCGGGAGACTACGAGCAGTACTTC
>TRBJ2-2|.|TRBV27|.
CATSPLLTGRKNGELFF
TGTGCCACCAGCCCCCTTTTAACCGGGAGAAAGAACGGGGAGCTGTTTTTT
>TRBJ2-2|.|TRBV7-2|.
CASSSTGYSGELFF
TGTGCCAGCAGCTCAACAGGGTATTCCGGGGAGCTGTTTTTT
>TRBJ2-4|many|TRBV3-1|.
CASSGEAENIQYF
TGTGCCAGCAGCGGGGAGGCGGAAAACATTCAGTACTTC
>TRBJ2-7|many|TRBV27|.
CAVEDEQYF
TGTGCAGTAGAGGACGAGCAGTACTTC
>TRBJ1-2|.|TRBV7-9|.
CASGLENGYTF
TGTGCCAGCGGCTTGGAGAATGGCTACACCTTC
>TRBJ1-6|.|TRBV12-3/TRBV12-4|.
CASRMTVPFNSPLHF
TGTGCCAGCAGGATGACAGTGCCCTTTAATTCACCCCTCCACTTT
>TRBJ2-5|many|TRBV7-3|.
CASSQGLLKTQYF
TGTGCCAGCAGCCAGGGACTGCTGAAGACCCAGTACTTC
>TRBJ2-1|few|TRBV4-1|TRBD1
CASSQWGQGHEQFF
TGCGCCAGCAGCCAATGGGGACAGGGACATGAGCAGTTCTTC
>TRBJ2-2|few|TRBV24-1|TRBD2
CATSDLLAGSGPDTGELFF
TGTGCCACCAGTGATTTACTAGCGGGGTCTGGGCCTGACACCGGGGAGCTGTTTTTT
>TRBJ1-1|.|TRBV12-3/TRBV12-4|.
CASSPGADTMNTEAFF
TGTGCCAGCAGTCCAGGGGCGGACACTATGAACACTGAAGCTTTCTTT
>TRBJ1-6|.|TRBV4-3|.
CASSQDLQARSPLHF
TGCGCCAGCAGCCAAGACCTACAGGCACGTTCACCCCTCCACTTT
>TRBJ2-2|many|TRBV11-3|.
CASSRTRNTGELFF
TGTGCCAGCAGCCGGACTCGGAACACCGGGGAGCTGTTTTTT
>TRBJ2-1|.|TRBV27|TRBD2
CASSLLLAGYYNEQFF
TGTGCCAGCAGTTTACTACTAGCGGGGTATTACAATGAGCAGTTCTTC
>TRBJ2-3|many|TRBV20-1|TRBD2
CSARTGGLAPDTQYF
TGCAGTGCTAGAACCGGCGGACTAGCCCCAGATACGCAGTATTTT
>TRBJ2-1|many|TRBV30|.
CAWSVRGYEQFF
TGTGCCTGGAGTGTACGTGGGTATGAGCAGTTCTTC
>TRBJ1-1|many|TRBV2|TRBD1
CASRAGTGDTEAFF
TGTGCCAGCAGGGCCGGGACAGGGGACACTGAAGCTTTCTTT
>TRBJ2-7|.|TRBV20-1|.
CSARDGGGPGFGSYEQYF
TGCAGTGCTAGGGACGGCGGGGGCCCTGGGTTTGGCTCCTACGAGCAGTACTTC
>TRBJ2-1|.|TRBV18|TRBD2
CASSPNSGRAGGNEQFF
TGTGCCAGCTCACCAAATAGCGGGAGGGCCGGCGGTAATGAGCAGTTCTTC
>TRBJ1-4|.|TRBV19|.
CASSTVPSRMFF
TGTGCCAGTAGTACGGTTCCCAGCAGGATGTTTTTT
>TRBJ1-3|many|TRBV30|.
CAWSVPYSGNTIYF
TGTGCCTGGAGTGTACCATATTCTGGAAACACCATATATTTT
>TRBJ2-1|.|TRBV30|TRBD1
CAWSWDRGNEQFF
TGTGCCTGGAGTTGGGACAGGGGCAATGAGCAGTTCTTC
>TRBJ2-7|.|TRBV3-1|.
CASRNTGEQYF
TGTGCCAGCCGTAACACAGGGGAGCAGTACTTC
>TRBJ2-5|.|TRBV29-1|.
CSVARPRETQYF
TGCAGCGTGGCCCGACCCAGGGAGACCCAGTACTTC
>TRBJ1-1|many|TRBV27|.
CASSPKPGLLRANTEAFF
TGTGCCAGCAGTCCAAAACCCGGACTTCTAAGGGCGAACACTGAAGCTTTCTTT
>TRBJ1-1|many|TRBV28|TRBD1
CASSPSLGQGHTEAFF
TGTGCCAGCAGTCCGAGTTTGGGACAGGGACACACTGAAGCTTTCTTT
>TRBJ2-3|few|TRBV12-3/TRBV12-4|.
CASSPGLAKDTQYF
TGTGCCAGCAGTCCGGGGTTAGCGAAGGATACGCAGTATTTT
>TRBJ2-5|many|TRBV11-2|.
CASSPTRTQGATQYF
TGTGCCAGCAGCCCAACGCGCACCCAGGGCGCGACCCAGTACTTC
>TRBJ2-1|.|TRBV2|TRBD2
CASSEVLAGNYNEQFF
TGTGCCAGCAGTGAAGTTCTAGCGGGCAACTACAATGAGCAGTTCTTC
>TRBJ1-1|.|TRBV6-1|.
CASSERYRGVRAFF
TGTGCCAGCAGTGAAAGGTATCGTGGGGTCAGAGCTTTCTTT
>TRBJ1-2|many|TRBV30|.
CAWSVRLNDWGYTF
TGTGCCTGGAGTGTAAGGCTCAATGACTGGGGCTACACCTTC
>TRBJ2-1|many|TRBV24-1|.
CATRDYSNEQFF
TGTGCCACCAGGGATTACAGCAATGAGCAGTTCTTC
>TRBJ1-2|.|TRBV4-1|.
CASSQIGLGNYGYTF
TGCGCCAGCAGCCAAATTGGGCTCGGGAACTATGGCTACACCTTC
>TRBJ2-1|many|TRBV7-9|.
CASSLSQDSYNEQFF
TGTGCCAGCAGCTTAAGCCAGGATTCCTACAATGAGCAGTTCTTC
>TRBJ2-1|.|TRBV20-1|TRBD1
CSAKRQGKGEQFF
TGCAGTGCTAAGAGACAGGGGAAGGGTGAGCAGTTCTTC
>TRBJ1-1|.|TRBV9|TRBD1
CASSVVLDRATEAFF
TGTGCCAGCAGCGTAGTTCTAGACAGGGCCACTGAAGCTTTCTTT
>TRBJ2-5|many|TRBV5-5|TRBD2
CASSQLTSGSETQYF
TGTGCCAGCAGTCAACTGACTAGCGGGAGCGAGACCCAGTACTTC
>TRBJ1-1|.|TRBV29-1|.
CSVDGLSGNTEAFF
TGCAGCGTTGACGGTTTGTCCGGGAACACTGAAGCTTTCTTT
>TRBJ2-1|.|TRBV7-9|TRBD2
CASSLIGAGVGNEQFF
TGTGCCAGCAGCTTGATCGGAGCGGGAGTGGGAAATGAGCAGTTCTTC
>TRBJ2-7|.|TRBV10-3|.
CAISEGRPPNSYEQYF
TGTGCCATCAGTGAGGGCAGACCCCCAAACTCCTACGAGCAGTACTTC